Below are 11 T cell receptor beta chains sequenced from a single sample in a study of cytomegalovirus exposure and HLA in healthy donors. It was with 60 Vbeta and 13 Jbeta primers that the PCR ran. Measured with immunoSEQ multiplex PCR; TCRdb has only the in-frame clones, and not every one. Of under 130,000 clones detected, around 74% appear once; the ten largest clones hold 1% to 1.5%. Sequencing was done on a sample of PBMCs. Receptors originate from a man aged 40-55 years in good health and CMV-seronegative.

The chain employs TRBV6-4 and TRBJ1-2; 9 bases align to TRBD1. The germline V gene encodes CDR1 MRHNA and CDR2 SNTAGT. CDR3 length: 17 amino acids. The V and J ends lost 5 bases and 4 bases, in that order; junction bases with no gene match: 14. The CDR3 region has the DNA TGTGCCAGCAGTCAAAATCGGACAGGGGCTTCCGTCTATGGCTACACCTTC. Translated, it gives CASSQNRTGASVYGYTF.

The chain links TRBV4-1 to TRBJ1-1; D possibly corresponds to TRBD1 (5 bases). Trimming took off 6 bases at V and 2 bases at J, with 16 bases between the two ends. The germline gives CDR1 MGHRA, CDR2 YSYEKL. The CDR3 has 15 amino acids. DNA for the CDR3: TGCGCCAGCAGGCTAAGTCGGGGACTTAACACTGAAGCTTTCTTT. This sequence encodes CASRLSRGLNTEAFF.

This clone was picked up a small number of times. The genes are TRBV4-3 and TRBJ1-2; tentatively, D is TRBD1 (6 bases). This CDR3 contains 15 residues. CDR1 and CDR2 from the germline V gene are LGHNA and YSLEER. V was shortened by 1 base and J by 2 bases, with 11 bases between the two germline ends. The CDR3 DNA is TGCGCCAGCAGCCAAGTCGGGACAATCAACTATGGCTACACCTTC. Its protein product is CASSQVGTINYGYTF.

V and J are TRBV4-1 and TRBJ2-7, with 14 nucleotides matching TRBD2. Losses at the gene ends were 4 bases for V and 5 bases for J; bases not matched to a gene: 1. Germline V gene sequence: CDR1 MGHRA, CDR2 YSYEKL. The CDR3 has 14 residues. The CDR3 region is CASSPGLAGDEQYF. The CDR3 coding sequence is TGCGCCAGCAGCCCGGGACTAGCGGGGGACGAGCAGTACTTC.

This clone has more than one count but fewer than ten. The chain has TRBV6-5 and TRBJ1-1; no reliable D call. V lost 5 bases to trimming and J lost 1 base, with 8 bases between them. The germline V gene encodes CDR1 MNHEY and CDR2 SVGAGI. The CDR3 covers 13 residues. The CDR3 loop is CASSQVENTEAFF. DNA of the CDR3: TGTGCCAGCAGTCAGGTGGAGAACACTGAAGCTTTCTTT.

This sequence joins TRBV21-1 and TRBJ2-3; no DNA check was done on the table's D call, TRBD1. TRBV21-1 is assigned pseudogene status. The CDR3 has 16 amino acids. The CDR3 sequence: CASSKDRGGGSDTQYF. CDR3 DNA sequence: TGTGCCAGCAGCAAAGACAGAGGGGGCGGATCAGATACGCAGTATTTT.

The chain carries TRBV27 and TRBJ2-7; maybe TRBD2 (5 bases). In germline, CDR1 is MNHEY, CDR2 SMNVEV (reference sequence). CDR3 length equals 14 residues. V lost 8 bases, J lost 0 bases, and 14 bases lay in between. This CDR3 is CASRPSSGSYEQYF. Written as DNA, the CDR3 is TGTGCCAGCCGACCGTCCAGCGGCTCCTACGAGCAGTACTTC.

The CDR3 spells CAWRGEGYNEQFF. CDR3 bases: TGTGCCTGGAGAGGGGAGGGCTACAATGAGCAGTTCTTC. V gene TRBV30 combines with J gene TRBJ2-1, with TRBD2 matching 7 bases. Germline lookup yields CDR1 GTSNPN and CDR2 SVGIG (reference sequence). Losses at the gene ends were 3 bases for V and 3 bases for J; bases not matched to a gene: 2. The CDR3 has 13 amino acids.

CDR3 sequence: CASRSLAGRRNYNEQFF. CDR3 nucleotides: TGTGCCAGCAGGTCCCTAGCGGGGAGGCGGAATTACAATGAGCAGTTCTTC. This sequence joins TRBV27 and TRBJ2-1, with 9 positions matching TRBD2. This CDR3 spans 17 amino acids. Germline lookup yields CDR1 MNHEY and CDR2 SMNVEV (reference sequence). V shed 6 bases and J 4 bases; nucleotides not matched to a gene: 13.

This chain connects TRBV5-1 to TRBJ2-7, with TRBD1 matching 7 bases. The CDR3 totals 14 residues. CDR1 is SGHRS and CDR2 is YFSETQ in the germline V gene. V was clipped by 2 bases and J by 12 bases; unmatched bases: 14. As DNA, the CDR3 is TGCGCCAGCAGCTTATCGGGACAGAGTTTGCCGTTGTACTTC. As protein: CASSLSGQSLPLYF.

This chain links TRBV4-1 with TRBJ2-2; D remains unclear. CDR1 is MGHRA, CDR2 YSYEKL, per germline. Trimming pared 1 base from V and 0 bases from J, leaving 9 bases between. The CDR3 extends over 16 amino acids. As DNA, the CDR3 is TGCGCCAGCAGCCAAGTTCCGACACCGAACACCGGGGAGCTGTTTTTT. Translated: CASSQVPTPNTGELFF.